Shown below are 27 T cell receptor beta chains from a single sample sequenced in a study of T cell responses to AZD1222 COVID-19 vaccine. Repertoires were generated with immunoSEQ multiplex PCR, while TCRdb's copy carries only in-frame clones and drops some. The sample consists of over 150,000 clones, about 90% of them appearing once. The specimen comprised peripheral blood, sampled on day 0 of AZD1222 vaccination. The receptors here all came from an adult in good health.

The rearrangement links TRBV7-9 to TRBJ2-1, with D unclear. Trimming shortened V by 6 bases and J by 10 bases, and 10 bases separated the two germline ends. Germline CDR1 and CDR2: SEHNR and FQNEAQ (reference sequence). The length of the CDR3 is 11 residues. The CDR3 protein is CASSSYMEQFF. The CDR3 coding sequence is TGTGCCAGCAGTTCTTATATGGAGCAGTTCTTC.

This chain connects TRBV7-7 to TRBJ2-7; 8 bases are shared with TRBD2. CDR1 SSHAT and CDR2 FNYEAQ come from the germline V gene (reference sequence). The CDR3 totals 15 residues. With 2 bases clipped from V and 5 bases from J, the junction kept 8 bases outside the gene matches. CDR3 DNA sequence: TGTGCCAGCAGCTTACCTCGGACTAGCCAGGACGAGCAGTACTTC. Amino acids: CASSLPRTSQDEQYF.

The chain carries TRBV2 and TRBJ1-2; D uncertain. Looked up from germline, CDR1 is SNHLY and CDR2 is FYNNEI. Trimming shortened V by 3 bases and J by 0 bases, and 17 bases separated the two germline ends. The CDR3 contains 17 residues. CDR3 coding DNA: TGTGCCAGCAGTGATTGGGTCCGGGCCCAAGCTAACTATGGCTACACCTTC. Encoded protein: CASSDWVRAQANYGYTF.

In its sample, this clone was seen a few times. The rearrangement links TRBV6-5 to TRBJ1-5; D is possibly TRBD1 (6 bases). The germline CDR1 and CDR2 sequences are MNHEY and SVGAGI. The V end was cut by 10 bases, the J end by 0 bases, with 16 bases between. The CDR3 consists of 15 residues. CDR3 nucleotide sequence: TGTGCCATTTCACAGGGTTTGAATAGCAATCAGCCCCAGCATTTT. Its translation: CAISQGLNSNQPQHF.

The gene calls are TRBV6-2 or TRBV6-3 and TRBJ2-6; a weak D match, TRBD1 (6 bases). Germline V gene data show CDR1 as MNHEY and CDR2 as SVGEGT. There are 18 residues in the CDR3. The V end was cut by 6 bases, the J end by 0 bases, with 18 bases between. CDR3 DNA: TGTGCCAGCAGCCCTACAGGGATTAGTTACTCTGGGGCCAACGTCCTGACTTTC. It is translated as CASSPTGISYSGANVLTF.

The rearrangement links TRBV5-1 to TRBJ1-1; weak D call: TRBD1 (5 bases). V lost 2 bases and J lost 6, with 17 bases in between. The V gene's germline CDR1 is SGHRS and CDR2 YFSETQ. This CDR3 has 15 amino acids. The DNA of the CDR3 is TGCGCCAGCAGCTTTCAGGGACGGGGATTCTCTGAAGCTTTCTTT. Its protein is CASSFQGRGFSEAFF.

The V and J genes are TRBV19 and TRBJ1-2; D ambiguous. The CDR3 length is 14 residues. Germline CDR1 reads LNHDA; CDR2 reads SQIVND (reference sequence). V lost 5 bases and J lost 3, with 13 bases in between. CDR3 bases: TGTGCCAGTAGTGACCGGGCCCGGGACTATGGCTACACCTTC. This sequence encodes CASSDRARDYGYTF. Using reference TRBV19 and TRBJ1-2 for the parts outside the CDR3, the full variable domain is DGGITQSPKYLFRKEGQNVTLSCEQNLNHDAMYWYRQDPGQGLRLIYYSQIVNDFQKGDIAEGYSVSREKKESFPLTVTSAQKNPTAFYLCASSDRARDYGYTFGSGTRLTVV.

The chain links TRBV27 to TRBJ2-6; D is perhaps TRBD1 or TRBD2 (6 bases each). The V end was cut by 2 bases, the J end by 2 bases, with 7 bases between. The germline V gene encodes CDR1 MNHEY and CDR2 SMNVEV (reference sequence). The CDR3 sequence is 15 residues long. CDR3 DNA: TGTGCCAGCAGTTTAAGGGGGGCTGGGGCCAACGTCCTGACTTTC. Its translation is CASSLRGAGANVLTF.

The rearrangement links TRBV7-9 to TRBJ2-5; 8 nucleotides line up with TRBD1. With 3 bases clipped from V and 6 bases from J, the junction kept 6 bases outside the gene matches. The CDR3 has 14 amino acids. Germline assignment: CDR1 SEHNR and CDR2 FQNEAQ (reference sequence). Here the CDR3 DNA reads TGTGCCAGCAGCTTTTCGGGACAGGAAAAGACCCAGTACTTC. The encoded protein is CASSFSGQEKTQYF.

This chain links TRBV6-1 with TRBJ1-5; unclear D gene. V dropped 3 bases and J dropped 3 bases, with 3 bases sitting between them. The CDR3 is 12 residues long. Germline V gene data show CDR1 as MNHNS and CDR2 as SASEGT. Here the CDR3 reads CASSDTNQPQHF. The DNA of the CDR3 is TGTGCCAGCAGTGACACCAATCAGCCCCAGCATTTT.

The rearrangement uses TRBV27 and TRBJ1-1; D is uncertain. V lost 3 bases and J lost 4, with 9 bases in between. This CDR3 spans 13 amino acids. Germline values: CDR1 MNHEY, CDR2 SMNVEV (reference sequence). The CDR3 here is CASSFLGVTEAFF. DNA of the CDR3: TGTGCCAGCAGTTTTCTAGGAGTCACTGAAGCTTTCTTT.

V is TRBV3-1 (or the pseudogene TRBV3-2) and J is TRBJ2-7, with D perhaps matching TRBD2 (7 bases). V dropped 6 bases and J dropped 7 bases, with 13 bases sitting between them. Germline V lookup: CDR1 LGHDT, CDR2 YNNKEL (reference sequence). This CDR3 comprises 12 residues. The CDR3: CASSRRGGEQYF. In nucleotides, the CDR3 is TGTGCCAGCAGTCGCAGGGGAGGGGAGCAGTACTTC.

This chain connects TRBV27 to TRBJ2-1; 11 bases map to TRBD2. The CDR3 runs to 16 residues. The ends lost 1 base at V and 5 bases at J; junction bases unmatched: 4. In germline, CDR1 is MNHEY, CDR2 SMNVEV (reference sequence). The CDR3 here is CASSLYTSGRDNEQFF. The CDR3, as DNA: TGTGCCAGCAGTTTATATACTAGCGGGAGAGACAATGAGCAGTTCTTC.

V and J are TRBV5-6 and TRBJ1-2, with TRBD1 as a possible D gene (6 bases). The CDR3 consists of 18 residues. Trimming removed 1 base from V and 4 bases from J, with 23 bases in between. Germline V gene sequence: CDR1 SGHDT, CDR2 YYEEEE. CDR3 region: CASSLTGFGSPGVYGYTF. CDR3 sequence (DNA): TGTGCCAGCAGCTTGACCGGGTTCGGGTCACCAGGGGTCTATGGCTACACCTTC.

The rearrangement joins TRBV10-1 to TRBJ1-4; D remains ambiguous. Germline V gene sequence: CDR1 WNHNN, CDR2 SYGVQD (reference sequence). Trimming removed 5 bases at V and 16 bases at J, with 20 bases between. There are 13 residues in the CDR3. The DNA of the CDR3 is TGCGCCAGCAGTCCCGGACCCTATGACGAGCGGTTTTTT. Translating it yields CASSPGPYDERFF.

This rearrangement joins TRBV5-1 to TRBJ2-5; 13 bases are shared with TRBD2. The J segment lost 5 bases and the V segment lost 3 bases, leaving 7 bases of the junction unmatched. CDR3 length: 16 amino acids. Per germline, CDR1 SGHRS and CDR2 YFSETQ. CDR3 region: CASSWTSGGVGETQYF. The CDR3 DNA reads TGCGCCAGCAGCTGGACTAGCGGGGGAGTAGGGGAGACCCAGTACTTC.

The chain is built from TRBV19 and TRBJ2-7; D tentatively fits TRBD1 or TRBD2 (5 bases each). The CDR3 spans 14 residues. Trimming left V 5 bases short and J 3 bases short, with 14 bases between. The germline gives CDR1 LNHDA, CDR2 SQIVND (reference sequence). The CDR3 protein is CASSRDRWSYEQYF. CDR3 in DNA: TGTGCCAGTAGTCGGGACCGGTGGAGCTACGAGCAGTACTTC.

This clone occurred once. This chain uses TRBV28 with TRBJ2-2, with 9 positions matching TRBD1. The CDR3 is made up of 16 amino acids. V was pared by 6 bases and J by 3 bases, with 8 bases of the junction left unmatched. CDR1 is MDHEN, CDR2 SYDVKM, per germline. Here the CDR3 DNA reads TGTGCCAGCAGGGACAGGGGCCAACTCTACACCGGGGAGCTGTTTTTT. This gives the protein CASRDRGQLYTGELFF. The complete variable domain, with remaining parts taken from reference TRBV28 and TRBJ2-2, reads DVKVTQSSRYLVKRTGEKVFLECVQDMDHENMFWYRQDPGLGLRLIYFSYDVKMKEKGDIPEGYSVSREKKERFSLILESASTNQTSMYLCASRDRGQLYTGELFFGEGSRLTVL.

The chain recombines TRBV7-2 with TRBJ1-2; a weak D match, TRBD1 (6 bases). CDR3 size: 18 residues. The germline gives CDR1 SGHTA, CDR2 FQGNSA. V shed 2 bases and J shed 0 bases, with 19 bases lying between them. In DNA, the CDR3 is TGTGCCAGCAGCTTACAAGCCGGGGGGCAGGGGACTAACTATGGCTACACCTTC. It encodes CASSLQAGGQGTNYGYTF.

This chain joins TRBV5-5 and TRBJ1-5; D unresolved. The CDR3 has 14 residues. V was cut by 2 bases and J by 7 bases, with 13 bases left in between. Germline CDR1 and CDR2: SGHKS and YYEKEE (reference sequence). The CDR3: CASSFDNSEQPQHF. In nucleotides, the CDR3 is TGTGCCAGCAGCTTCGACAATTCCGAGCAGCCCCAGCATTTT.

The rearrangement links TRBV2 to TRBJ2-5; no definite D call. CDR3 length: 11 amino acids. CDR1 is SNHLY and CDR2 is FYNNEI in the germline V gene. Between the trimmed V and J ends, which lost 3 bases and 5 bases, there was a span of 4 bases. CDR3 sequence reads: CASSDWETQYF. DNA for the CDR3: TGTGCCAGCAGTGACTGGGAGACCCAGTACTTC.

The rearrangement uses TRBV5-5 and TRBJ2-7, with D possibly matching TRBD1 (6 bases). This CDR3 comprises 14 residues. Trimming pared 4 bases from V and 3 bases from J, leaving 14 bases between. Germline CDR1 is SGHKS and CDR2 is YYEKEE (reference sequence). CDR3 sequence reads: CASSLGAGNYEQYF. Here the CDR3 DNA reads TGTGCCAGCAGCCTGGGGGCAGGAAACTACGAGCAGTACTTC.

This clone was counted a single time. This chain uses TRBV12-3 or TRBV12-4 with TRBJ1-2; no definite D call. The CDR3 spans 13 residues. V was cut by 6 bases and J by 1 base, with 9 bases left in between. The DNA for the CDR3 is TGTGCCAGCAGCCCTGGTGATAACTATGGCTACACCTTC. Translating it yields CASSPGDNYGYTF.

The chain recombines TRBV19 with TRBJ2-3; TRBD2 aligns across 9 bases. CDR3 length: 19 residues. CDR1 is LNHDA, CDR2 SQIVND, per germline (reference sequence). V was clipped by 4 bases and J by 0 bases; unmatched bases: 14. In nucleotides, the CDR3 is TGTGCCAGTAGTACCCCTTACGGGTCTAGCGGGACTAGCACAGATACGCAGTATTTT. This codes for CASSTPYGSSGTSTDTQYF.

This rearrangement joins TRBV4-1 to TRBJ2-5, with D possibly being TRBD1 or TRBD2 (5 bases each). Germline V gives CDR1 MGHRA, CDR2 YSYEKL. Between the trimmed V and J ends, which lost 0 bases and 1 base, there was a span of 15 bases. The CDR3 contains 17 residues. The CDR3 bases are TGCGCCAGCAGCCAAGATGTCGCCGGGACGGTCCAAGAGACCCAGTACTTC. This gives the protein CASSQDVAGTVQETQYF.

The chain is built from TRBV19 and TRBJ1-3; the D is unclear. V lost 6 bases and J lost 4, with 10 bases in between. CDR1 and CDR2 from the germline V gene are LNHDA and SQIVND (reference sequence). The CDR3 has 13 amino acids. The CDR3 DNA reads as TGTGCCAGTAGCAAAGGGTTCGGAAACACCATATATTTT. The encoded protein is CASSKGFGNTIYF.

This clone has a handful of counts. The chain couples TRBV6-1 to TRBJ1-2; D gene ambiguous. Germline CDR1 is MNHNS and CDR2 is SASEGT. Trimming removed 0 bases at V and 4 bases at J, with 6 bases between. The CDR3 covers 13 residues. CDR3 DNA sequence: TGTGCCAGCAGTGAAGCACAGAGCTATGGCTACACCTTC. Amino acids: CASSEAQSYGYTF.